The clone carrying this TCR beta chain has ten or more counts. The data originate from a study of T cells after yellow fever vaccination. Each CDR3 protein is one row after TCRdb ran MiXCR on the 5' RACE reads. The sample contains hundreds of thousands of distinct CDR3 sequences, approximately 3.9% of which appear only once. CDR3 size: 14 residues. Trimming left V 1 base short and J 7 bases short, with 8 bases between. The clonotype was recovered from a man in his late teens or twenties who received the YFV17D yellow fever vaccine. The chain employs TRBV12-3 or TRBV12-4 and TRBJ1-6; D remains ambiguous. This specimen was PBMCs, taken on the day of the yellow fever booster vaccination. CDR3 coding DNA: TGTGCCAGCAGTTTAGGGGCCCTAAATTCACCCCTCCACTTT. It yields the protein CASSLGALNSPLHF.